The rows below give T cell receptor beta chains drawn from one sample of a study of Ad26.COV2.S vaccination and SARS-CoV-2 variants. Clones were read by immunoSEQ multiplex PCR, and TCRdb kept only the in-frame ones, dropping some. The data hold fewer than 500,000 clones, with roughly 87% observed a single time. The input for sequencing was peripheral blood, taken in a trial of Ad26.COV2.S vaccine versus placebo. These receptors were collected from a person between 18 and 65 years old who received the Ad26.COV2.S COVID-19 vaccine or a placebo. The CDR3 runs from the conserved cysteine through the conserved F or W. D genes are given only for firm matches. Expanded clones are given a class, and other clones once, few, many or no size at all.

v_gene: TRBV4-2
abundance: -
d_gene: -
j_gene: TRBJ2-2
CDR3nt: TGTGCCAGCAGCCAAGATCGGGCACCCGGGGAGCTGTTTTTT
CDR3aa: CASSQDRAPGELFF

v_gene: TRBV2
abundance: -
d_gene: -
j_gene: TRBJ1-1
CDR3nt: TGTGCCAGCAGGGCCCAGGGGATCACTGAAGCTTTCTTT
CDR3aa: CASRAQGITEAFF

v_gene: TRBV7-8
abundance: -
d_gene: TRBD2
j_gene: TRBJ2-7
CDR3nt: TGTGCCAGCAGCGACCCGGAGCGGGGGCTGAATTACGAGCAGTACTTC
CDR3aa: CASSDPERGLNYEQYF

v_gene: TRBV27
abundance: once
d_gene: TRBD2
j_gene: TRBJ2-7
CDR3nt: TGTGCCAGCAGTTTCGTACTAGCGGCCGCCTACGAGCAGTACTTC
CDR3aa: CASSFVLAAAYEQYF

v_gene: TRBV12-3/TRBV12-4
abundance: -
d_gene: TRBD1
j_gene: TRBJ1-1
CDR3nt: TGTGCCAGCACCACGGACAGGGGACCTGAAGCTTTCTTT
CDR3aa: CASTTDRGPEAFF

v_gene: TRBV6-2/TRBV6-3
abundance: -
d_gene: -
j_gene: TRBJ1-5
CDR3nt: TGTGCCAGCAGCCCTCTTGATCAGCCCCAGCATTTT
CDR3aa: CASSPLDQPQHF

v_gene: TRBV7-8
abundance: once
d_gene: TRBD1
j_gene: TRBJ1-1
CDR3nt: TGTGCCAGCAGCACAAGACAGGGCCTGAACACTGAAGCTTTCTTT
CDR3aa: CASSTRQGLNTEAFF

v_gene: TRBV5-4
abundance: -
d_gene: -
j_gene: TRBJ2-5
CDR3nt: TGTGCCAGCAGCTTGTTGAGAAGAGAGACCCAGTACTTC
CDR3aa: CASSLLRRETQYF

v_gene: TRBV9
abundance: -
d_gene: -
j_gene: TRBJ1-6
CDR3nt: TGTGCCAGCAGCGTAGCAGGGGAGGCTTCACCCCTCCACTTT
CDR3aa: CASSVAGEASPLHF

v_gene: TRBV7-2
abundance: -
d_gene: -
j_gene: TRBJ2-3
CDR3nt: TGTGCCAGCAGCTTTATTCCGGACCCCGGCACAGATACGCAGTATTTT
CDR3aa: CASSFIPDPGTDTQYF

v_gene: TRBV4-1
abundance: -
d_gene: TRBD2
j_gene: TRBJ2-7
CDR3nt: TGCGCCAGCAGCCGATTGACTAGCGGGAGCCTCACGTCCTACGAGCAGTACTTC
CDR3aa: CASSRLTSGSLTSYEQYF

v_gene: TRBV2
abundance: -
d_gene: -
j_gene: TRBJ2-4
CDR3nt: TGTGCCAGCAGTTTACTAGGCCCGTTCCAAAACATTCAGTACTTC
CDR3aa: CASSLLGPFQNIQYF

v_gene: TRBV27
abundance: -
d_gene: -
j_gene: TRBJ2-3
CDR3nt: TGTGCCAGCAGTTCCCCCACGCAGTATTTT
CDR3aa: CASSSPTQYF

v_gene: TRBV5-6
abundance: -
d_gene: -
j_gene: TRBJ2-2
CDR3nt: TGTGCCAGCAGCCCCACTTTGGGCGGGGAGCTGTTTTTT
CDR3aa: CASSPTLGGELFF

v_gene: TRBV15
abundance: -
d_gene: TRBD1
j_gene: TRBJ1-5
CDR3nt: TGTGCCACCAGCCGCACCGGACAGGCGGGTAATCAGCCCCAGCATTTT
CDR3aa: CATSRTGQAGNQPQHF

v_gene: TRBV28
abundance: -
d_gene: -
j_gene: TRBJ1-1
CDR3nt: TGTGCCAGCCTTGGGAGCACTGAAGCTTTCTTT
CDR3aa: CASLGSTEAFF

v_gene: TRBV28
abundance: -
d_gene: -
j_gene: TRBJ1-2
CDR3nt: TGTGCCAGCAGTTTAGGCCGGGGGTCGGCTGGCTACACCTTC
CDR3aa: CASSLGRGSAGYTF

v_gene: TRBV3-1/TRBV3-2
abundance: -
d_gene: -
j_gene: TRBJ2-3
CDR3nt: TGTGCCAGCAGCCAAGCCCGGGACCCCACAGATACGCAGTATTTT
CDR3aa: CASSQARDPTDTQYF

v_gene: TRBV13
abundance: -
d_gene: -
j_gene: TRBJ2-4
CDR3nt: TGTGCCAGCAGCTTAGGGGAGGTAGGAGGAGGCAAAAACATTCAGTACTTC
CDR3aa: CASSLGEVGGGKNIQYF

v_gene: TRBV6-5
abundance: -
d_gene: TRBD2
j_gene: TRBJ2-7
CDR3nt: TGTGCCAGCAGACCTAGGGTGCGGGGGGACGAGCAGTACTTC
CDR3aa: CASRPRVRGDEQYF

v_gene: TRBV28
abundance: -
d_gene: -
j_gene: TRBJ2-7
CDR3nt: TGTGCCAGCAGTTTAAGTGGAGGGCCCATCTCCTACGAGCAGTACTTC
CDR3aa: CASSLSGGPISYEQYF

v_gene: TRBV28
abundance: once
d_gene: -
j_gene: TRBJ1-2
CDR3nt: TGTGCCACCAACCACCACCACTATGGCTACACCTTC
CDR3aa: CATNHHHYGYTF